The 18 T cell receptor beta chains below come from one sample, sequenced in a study of Ad26.COV2.S vaccination and SARS-CoV-2 variants. Clones were sequenced by immunoSEQ multiplex PCR, and TCRdb holds only the in-frame ones, with some missing. Among roughly 270,000 clones listed, 80% to 90% were seen once. Described treatment: about 20 received Ad26.COV2.S at low or high dose, single or two shots; about 5 received placebo; per-sample allocation not given. After the first vaccine or placebo injection, samples were drawn on day 63. Sample: peripheral blood, taken in a trial of Ad26.COV2.S vaccine versus placebo. These receptors originate from a person between 18 and 65 years old who received the Ad26.COV2.S COVID-19 vaccine or a placebo.

This chain connects TRBV30 to TRBJ1-2; 10 bases are shared with TRBD1. The V gene end was trimmed by 7 bases and the J gene end by 3 bases; junction bases not matched to a gene: 5. The length of the CDR3 is 13 residues. Germline CDR1 and CDR2: GTSNPN and SVGIG (reference sequence). The CDR3: CASPTGGDYGYTF. DNA of the CDR3: TGTGCCTCCCCGACAGGGGGCGACTATGGCTACACCTTC.

This clone was seen at least ten times. The chain has TRBV5-6 and TRBJ1-2; TRBD1 is a possible D gene (5 bases). CDR3 length equals 16 residues. V was shortened by 1 base and J by 2 bases, with 15 bases between the two germline ends. The V gene's germline CDR1 is SGHDT and CDR2 YYEEEE. In DNA form, the CDR3 reads TGTGCCAGCAGCTTGAGGTCCACGCGGGGGAACTATGGCTACACCTTC. Its protein product is CASSLRSTRGNYGYTF.

About this clone itself: A much bigger clone sits one base away, suggesting this may be a read error. Other DNA sequences in the same sample also yield this CDR3. The chain carries TRBV7-2 and TRBJ1-5, with 9 positions matching TRBD1. The V segment lost 4 bases and the J segment 7 bases; nucleotides outside the gene matches: 5. This CDR3 comprises 14 residues. Germline V gene lookup returns CDR1 SGHTA and CDR2 FQGNSA. The chain's CDR3 is CASSSQGAGQPQHF. The DNA for the CDR3 is TGTGCCAGCAGCTCACAGGGGGCCGGGCAGCCCCAGCATTTT.

The J gene is TRBJ2-1, the V gene TRBV18; a weak D match, TRBD1 (5 bases). This CDR3 has 15 residues. V was trimmed by 3 bases and J by 3 bases, leaving 12 bases between them. Germline assignment: CDR1 KGHSH and CDR2 LQKENI. The CDR3 spells CASSPGRVDYNEQFF. CDR3 DNA: TGTGCCAGCTCACCGGGCAGGGTAGACTACAATGAGCAGTTCTTC.

The V call is TRBV7-2, the J call TRBJ1-1, with D maybe TRBD1 (5 bases). From germline, CDR1 is SGHTA and CDR2 FQGNSA. V lost 6 bases and J lost 0, with 8 bases in between. The CDR3 is 13 amino acids. CDR3 sequence: CASRGGLNTEAFF. CDR3 nucleotide sequence: TGTGCCAGCAGGGGGGGATTGAACACTGAAGCTTTCTTT. Full variable domain (remainder filled in from reference TRBV7-2 and TRBJ1-1): GAGVSQSPSNKVTEKGKDVELRCDPISGHTALYWYRQSLGQGLEFLIYFQGNSAPDKSGLPSDRFSAERTGGSVSTLTIQRTQQEDSAVYLCASRGGLNTEAFFGQGTRLTVV.

V usage is TRBV2 and J usage is TRBJ2-1, with 9 bases identical to TRBD2. The CDR3 totals 14 residues. Germline assignment: CDR1 SNHLY and CDR2 FYNNEI. V lost 9 bases to trimming and J lost 7 bases; unmatched junction nucleotides: 10. The CDR3 DNA follows: TGTGCCAGTCAAGGACTAGCGTCTGGGAATGAGCAGTTCTTC. This sequence encodes CASQGLASGNEQFF.

The V and J genes are TRBV7-7 and TRBJ2-1; D possibly uses TRBD1 or TRBD2 (6 bases each). The V gene's germline CDR1 is SSHAT and CDR2 FNYEAQ (reference sequence). V was clipped by 5 bases and J by 9 bases, with 20 bases between them. The CDR3 extends over 15 amino acids. This CDR3 is CASSPRQAGQSEQFF. The CDR3 DNA reads as TGTGCCAGCAGCCCCAGACAGGCGGGGCAATCTGAGCAGTTCTTC. Combining the CDR3 with reference TRBV7-7 and TRBJ2-1 gives the whole variable domain GAGVSQSPRYKVTKRGQDVTLRCDPISSHATLYWYQQALGQGPEFLTYFNYEAQPDKSGLPSDRFSAERPEGSISTLTIQRTEQRDSAMYRCASSPRQAGQSEQFFGPGTRLTVL.

The chain joins TRBV29-1 to TRBJ1-2, with a tentative D call TRBD1 (6 bases). Per the germline V gene, CDR1 is SQVTM and CDR2 is ANQGSEA. V dropped 4 bases and J dropped 3 bases, with 18 bases sitting between them. This CDR3 region has 15 residues. The CDR3 loop reads CSVGPNRVLDYGYTF. The CDR3 DNA reads TGCAGCGTTGGCCCGAACAGGGTATTAGACTATGGCTACACCTTC.

The chain combines TRBV5-5 with TRBJ1-1, with 9 bases fitting TRBD1. The V gene end was trimmed by 3 bases and the J gene end by 10 bases; junction bases not matched to a gene: 16. From germline, CDR1 is SGHKS and CDR2 YYEKEE (reference sequence). The CDR3 sequence is 16 residues long. The CDR3 sequence is CASSSWTGENLPRAFF. The CDR3 DNA is TGTGCCAGCAGCTCTTGGACAGGGGAGAACCTCCCTCGAGCTTTCTTT.

The rearrangement uses TRBV30 and TRBJ1-1; possible D gene TRBD1, 6 bases. Germline CDR1 and CDR2: GTSNPN and SVGIG (reference sequence). This CDR3 spans 14 amino acids. V dropped 2 bases and J dropped 3 bases, with 13 bases sitting between them. CDR3 sequence (DNA): TGTGCCTGGAGTCTCTTCACAGGGTACACTGAAGCTTTCTTT. Its protein is CAWSLFTGYTEAFF.

This clone was found a few times. The J gene is TRBJ2-1, the V gene TRBV4-1, with D tentatively TRBD2 (6 bases). V was clipped by 7 bases and J by 2 bases, with 12 bases between them. CDR3 length equals 14 residues. The germline CDR1 and CDR2 sequences are MGHRA and YSYEKL. The CDR3 region has the DNA TGCGCCAGCAAGCCTAGCGCGGCCTACAATGAGCAGTTCTTC. Translating it yields CASKPSAAYNEQFF.

The V gene is TRBV11-3, the J gene TRBJ2-5; D tentatively reads TRBD1 or TRBD2 (5 bases each). The CDR3 is 15 amino acids. The V end lost 4 bases, the J end lost 5 bases, and 17 bases lay between the germline ends. Germline V gene sequence: CDR1 SGHNT, CDR2 YENEEA. DNA for the CDR3: TGTGCCAGCAGCTCAACCTGGGACCTAAGGGAGACCCAGTACTTC. It is translated as CASSSTWDLRETQYF.

The genes are TRBV29-1 and TRBJ2-4; no definite D call. The V and J ends lost 5 bases and 3 bases respectively, with 8 bases between them. The germline V gene encodes CDR1 SQVTM and CDR2 ANQGSEA. The CDR3 length is 12 residues. This chain's CDR3 is CSVRVGKNIQYF. The DNA for the CDR3 is TGCAGCGTTAGGGTTGGCAAAAACATTCAGTACTTC. The complete variable domain, with remaining parts taken from reference TRBV29-1 and TRBJ2-4, reads SAVISQKPSRDICQRGTSLTIQCQVDSQVTMMFWYRQQPGQSLTLIATANQGSEATYESGFVIDKFPISRPNLTFSTLTVSNMSPEDSSIYLCSVRVGKNIQYFGAGTRLSVL.

The V call is TRBV3-1 (or the pseudogene TRBV3-2), the J call TRBJ2-1, with 8 bases identical to TRBD2. Germline CDR1 reads LGHDT; CDR2 reads YNNKEL (reference sequence). Trimming cost V 2 bases and J 9 bases; bases outside gene matches: 3. The CDR3 runs to 13 residues. The CDR3 protein is CASSQTAGGEQFF. The CDR3 DNA follows: TGTGCCAGCAGCCAAACCGCGGGGGGTGAGCAGTTCTTC.

The CDR3 is CASSLSRGTNYGYTF. CDR3 in DNA: TGTGCCAGCAGCCTCAGTCGGGGAACTAACTATGGCTACACCTTC. The V gene is TRBV6-5, the J gene TRBJ1-2, with D unresolved. The CDR3 has 15 residues. Trimming pared 6 bases from V and 0 bases from J, leaving 14 bases between. CDR1 MNHEY and CDR2 SVGAGI come from the germline V gene.

The chain links TRBV4-3 to TRBJ2-7, with 11 bases identical to TRBD2. The CDR3 totals 18 residues. V trimming: 1 base; J trimming: 1 base; junction bases outside the gene matches: 9. Per the germline V gene, CDR1 is LGHNA and CDR2 is YSLEER. DNA for the CDR3: TGCGCCAGCAGCCAAGTACGGGGGGGGACTAGCGGTTCCTACGAGCAGTACTTC. This codes for CASSQVRGGTSGSYEQYF.

The CDR3 region has the DNA TGTGCCAGCAGCCAAGGGGGTTCAGGGCTGCACTATGGCTACACCTTC. This codes for CASSQGGSGLHYGYTF. V is TRBV4-2 and J is TRBJ1-2; TRBD1 might be the D (5 bases). V was cut by 1 base and J by 3 bases, with 15 bases left in between. Germline V gene sequence: CDR1 LGHNA, CDR2 YNFKEQ. This CDR3 region has 16 residues.

The rearrangement joins TRBV10-3 to TRBJ2-7; D might be TRBD1 or TRBD2, each matching 5 bases. With 6 bases removed from V and 1 base from J, the gap between germline ends came to 19 bases. The CDR3 is made up of 16 amino acids. Germline V CDR1 and CDR2: ENHRY, SYGVKD. CDR3 sequence reads: CAISVRGDFHSYEQYF. CDR3 DNA: TGTGCCATCAGCGTGCGAGGGGATTTTCATTCCTACGAGCAGTACTTC.